One and the same sample provided the 20 T cell receptor beta chains below, sequenced in a study of CD8 T cells in Susac syndrome. Random hexamers served to reverse transcribe roughly 0.5 to 1 ug RNA. TCRdb independently ran MiXCR on the immunoSEQ multiplex PCR reads; one entry per CDR3 protein. The data show a few hundred thousand distinct CDR3 sequences, with 92% seen just once and 0.065% held by the top ten. Sequenced: CD4+ T cells from PBMCs. These receptors were collected from a human donor with multiple sclerosis.

The rearrangement uses TRBV5-1 and TRBJ2-2; D may be TRBD2 (5 bases). The CDR3 is made up of 14 amino acids. V lost 2 bases, J lost 8 bases, and 13 bases lay in between. Germline lookup yields CDR1 SGHRS and CDR2 YFSETQ. The CDR3 DNA reads as TGCGCCAGCAGCTTCGGAGGAGGTGTGGGGGAGCTGTTTTTT. This gives the protein CASSFGGGVGELFF.

This clonotype has just a few counts. The chain couples TRBV5-6 to TRBJ2-5; the match to TRBD2 covers 8 bases. The CDR3 runs 14 residues. Germline trimming cut 4 bases from V and 5 bases from J; bases unmatched to any gene: 7. Germline values: CDR1 SGHDT, CDR2 YYEEEE. The CDR3 DNA reads as TGTGCCAGCAGCCGCGGGTCGGGGGGGGAGACCCAGTACTTC. This gives the protein CASSRGSGGETQYF.

CDR3 region: CASREQNPANYGYTF. The CDR3 coding sequence is TGTGCCAGCAGAGAACAGAACCCAGCTAACTATGGCTACACCTTC. The V gene is TRBV27, the J gene TRBJ1-2; D gene unclear. With 6 bases removed from V and 0 bases from J, the gap between germline ends came to 14 bases. The CDR3 sequence is 15 residues long. Germline V CDR1 and CDR2: MNHEY, SMNVEV (reference sequence).

This chain connects TRBV20-1 to TRBJ2-4; TRBD2 matches 11 bases. V lost 3 bases to trimming and J lost 9 bases; unmatched junction nucleotides: 4. The CDR3 extends over 13 amino acids. In germline, CDR1 is DFQATT, CDR2 SNEGSKA (reference sequence). The CDR3 coding sequence is TGCAGTGCTAGGGAAACTAGCGGGAGCATTCAGTACTTC. Its translation: CSARETSGSIQYF.

The chain has TRBV11-2 and TRBJ2-7; TRBD2 matches at 8 bases. The germline CDR1 and CDR2 sequences are SGHAT and FQNNGV. CDR3 length: 16 amino acids. With V trimmed by 5 bases and J by 0 bases, 9 bases remained unmatched. This chain's CDR3 is CASSPKGSGGSYEQYF. The CDR3 nucleotides are TGTGCCAGCAGCCCCAAGGGAAGCGGGGGCTCCTACGAGCAGTACTTC.

The chain combines TRBV5-1 with TRBJ2-1; D may be TRBD2 (5 bases). In germline, CDR1 is SGHRS, CDR2 YFSETQ. This CDR3 comprises 13 residues. V lost 4 bases and J lost 9, with 14 bases in between. CDR3 sequence: CASSDRSRGEQFF. The CDR3 bases are TGCGCCAGCAGCGATCGGAGCCGGGGTGAGCAGTTCTTC.

The V gene is TRBV12-3 or TRBV12-4, the J gene TRBJ2-7; TRBD1 or TRBD2 may be the D gene (6 bases each). This CDR3 spans 14 amino acids. V dropped 4 bases and J dropped 2 bases, with 12 bases sitting between them. Here the CDR3 reads CASSWGADTYEQYF. In DNA, the CDR3 is TGTGCCAGCAGTTGGGGGGCGGATACCTACGAGCAGTACTTC.

The chain combines TRBV5-6 with TRBJ2-1, with D possibly called TRBD1 or TRBD2 (5 bases each). Trimming left V 4 bases short and J 8 bases short, with 10 bases between. This CDR3 spans 12 amino acids. Germline CDR1 reads SGHDT; CDR2 reads YYEEEE. CDR3 sequence reads: CASSPGTYEQFF. The CDR3 nucleotides are TGTGCCAGCAGCCCAGGGACGTATGAGCAGTTCTTC.

V usage is TRBV9 and J usage is TRBJ2-1, with a possible D match to TRBD1 (5 bases). CDR1 and CDR2 (germline): SGDLS, YYNGEE. V was cut by 0 bases and J by 5 bases, with 18 bases left in between. The CDR3 covers 17 residues. Here the CDR3 reads CASSVVPGQGKDNEQFF. CDR3 in DNA: TGTGCCAGCAGCGTAGTTCCCGGTCAGGGAAAGGACAATGAGCAGTTCTTC. The variable domain in full, with the rest retrieved from reference TRBV9 and TRBJ2-1, is DSGVTQTPKHLITATGQRVTLRCSPRSGDLSVYWYQQSLDQGLQFLIQYYNGEERAKGNILERFSAQQFPDLHSELNLSSLELGDSALYFCASSVVPGQGKDNEQFFGPGTRLTVL.

This rearrangement joins TRBV7-2 to TRBJ2-5; 10 bases agree with TRBD2. Germline V gene lookup returns CDR1 SGHTA and CDR2 FQGNSA. V lost 1 base and J lost 2; bases outside the gene matches: 4. The CDR3 runs to 16 residues. CDR3 loop: CASSLGQAGGQETQYF. The CDR3, as DNA: TGTGCCAGCAGCTTAGGTCAAGCGGGAGGGCAAGAGACCCAGTACTTC. The full variable domain, with the rest looked up from reference TRBV7-2 and TRBJ2-5, is GAGVSQSPSNKVTEKGKDVELRCDPISGHTALYWYRQSLGQGLEFLIYFQGNSAPDKSGLPSDRFSAERTGGSVSTLTIQRTQQEDSAVYLCASSLGQAGGQETQYFGPGTRLLVL.

The chain employs TRBV7-9 and TRBJ1-4; TRBD1 matches 11 bases. The V segment lost 5 bases and the J segment 7 bases; nucleotides outside the gene matches: 3. Germline CDR1 and CDR2: SEHNR and FQNEAQ (reference sequence). CDR3 length: 14 residues. The CDR3 DNA reads as TGTGCCAGCAGCAGGGACAGGGGGAGTGAAAAACTGTTTTTT. Protein: CASSRDRGSEKLFF.

The chain has TRBV20-1 and TRBJ2-1; no clear D gene. Germline assignment: CDR1 DFQATT and CDR2 SNEGSKA (reference sequence). V lost 3 bases, J lost 6 bases, and 6 bases lay in between. The CDR3 is made up of 11 amino acids. DNA of the CDR3: TGCAGTGCTAGCCATTTCAATGAGCAGTTCTTC. As protein: CSASHFNEQFF.

A word on this clonotype: The junction departs from the called germline gene at one end, perhaps through a read error. The chain couples TRBV6-5 to TRBJ1-1, with D tentatively TRBD1 (5 bases). Germline V gene lookup returns CDR1 MNHEY and CDR2 SVGAGI. The CDR3 totals 15 residues. CDR3 nucleotides: TGTGCCAGCAATAGGCCCGGGGCCCTGAACACTGAAGATTTCTTT. Protein sequence: CASNRPGALNTEDFF.

The rearrangement links TRBV18 to TRBJ2-5; a weak D match, TRBD2 (6 bases). The CDR3 loop spans 16 amino acids. The germline V gene has CDR1 KGHSH and CDR2 LQKENI. Trimming took off 3 bases at V and 1 base at J, with 15 bases between the two ends. Here the CDR3 reads CASSPLELRGQETQYF. Written as DNA, the CDR3 is TGTGCCAGCTCACCTCTCGAGCTGCGGGGCCAAGAGACCCAGTACTTC.

The chain has TRBV5-1 and TRBJ1-1, with TRBD1 as a possible D gene (6 bases). The germline gives CDR1 SGHRS, CDR2 YFSETQ. The CDR3 runs to 15 residues. V was cut by 5 bases and J by 2 bases, with 16 bases left in between. CDR3 loop: CASSDEGGRNTEAFF. DNA for the CDR3: TGCGCCAGCAGTGACGAGGGGGGAAGAAACACTGAAGCTTTCTTT.

The CDR3 region is CSVPRGTSGFQETQYF. The CDR3 nucleotides are TGCAGCGTTCCCCGGGGGACTAGCGGATTCCAAGAGACCCAGTACTTC. This rearrangement joins TRBV29-1 to TRBJ2-5; 11 bases map to TRBD2. Per the germline V gene, CDR1 is SQVTM and CDR2 is ANQGSEA. V lost 5 bases, J lost 1 base, and 9 bases stayed unmatched. The CDR3 has 16 residues. Complete variable domain (other parts from reference TRBV29-1 and TRBJ2-5): SAVISQKPSRDICQRGTSLTIQCQVDSQVTMMFWYRQQPGQSLTLIATANQGSEATYESGFVIDKFPISRPNLTFSTLTVSNMSPEDSSIYLCSVPRGTSGFQETQYFGPGTRLLVL.

Only a few counts were recorded for this clonotype. The chain carries TRBV3-1 and TRBJ2-7; no clear D. The CDR3 length is 13 residues. Trimming took 0 bases from V and 2 from J, leaving 5 bases between them. From germline, CDR1 is LGHDT and CDR2 YNNKEL (reference sequence). CDR3 region: CASSQDQAYEQYF. The CDR3 region has the DNA TGTGCCAGCAGCCAAGACCAAGCCTACGAGCAGTACTTC.

The chain employs TRBV5-6 and TRBJ2-2; tentative D call: TRBD2 (7 bases). This CDR3 has 16 residues. V was shortened by 3 bases and J by 3 bases, with 15 bases between the two germline ends. The germline V gene encodes CDR1 SGHDT and CDR2 YYEEEE. This CDR3 is CASSYLGGPDTGELFF. For the CDR3, the DNA is TGTGCCAGCAGCTACCTGGGGGGGCCGGACACCGGGGAGCTGTTTTTT.

This clonotype showed up just a few times. The rearrangement uses TRBV6-5 and TRBJ2-2; D is perhaps TRBD1 (5 bases). V lost 2 bases and J 8 bases, leaving 18 bases between the germline ends. CDR1 MNHEY and CDR2 SVGAGI come from the germline V gene. The length of the CDR3 is 16 residues. Here the CDR3 DNA reads TGTGCCAGCAGTTACCCGATTTGGTCTCCAGGGGGGGAGCTGTTTTTT. This codes for CASSYPIWSPGGELFF.

The chain recombines TRBV12-3 or TRBV12-4 with TRBJ1-5; 7 bases line up with TRBD1. CDR3 length: 16 residues. Losses at the gene ends were 2 bases for V and 0 bases for J; bases not matched to a gene: 4. The CDR3 is CASSLRTGYSNQPQHF. CDR3 sequence (DNA): TGTGCCAGCAGTTTAAGGACAGGCTATAGCAATCAGCCCCAGCATTTT.